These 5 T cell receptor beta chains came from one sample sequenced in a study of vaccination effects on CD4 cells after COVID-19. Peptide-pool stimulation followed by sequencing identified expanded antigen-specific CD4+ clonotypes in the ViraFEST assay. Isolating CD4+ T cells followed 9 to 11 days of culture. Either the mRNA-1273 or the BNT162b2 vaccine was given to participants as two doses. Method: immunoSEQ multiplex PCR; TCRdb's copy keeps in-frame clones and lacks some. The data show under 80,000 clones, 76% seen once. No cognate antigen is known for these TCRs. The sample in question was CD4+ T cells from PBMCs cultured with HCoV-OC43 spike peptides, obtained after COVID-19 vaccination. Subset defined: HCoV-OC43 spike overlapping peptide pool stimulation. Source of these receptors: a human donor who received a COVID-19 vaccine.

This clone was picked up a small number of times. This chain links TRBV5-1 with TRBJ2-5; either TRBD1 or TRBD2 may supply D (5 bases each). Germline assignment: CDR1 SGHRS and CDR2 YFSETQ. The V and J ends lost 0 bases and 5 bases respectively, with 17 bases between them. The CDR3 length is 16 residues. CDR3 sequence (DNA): TGCGCCAGCAGCTTGGAACCAAGGGCCGGGACGGAGACCCAGTACTTC. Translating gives CASSLEPRAGTETQYF.

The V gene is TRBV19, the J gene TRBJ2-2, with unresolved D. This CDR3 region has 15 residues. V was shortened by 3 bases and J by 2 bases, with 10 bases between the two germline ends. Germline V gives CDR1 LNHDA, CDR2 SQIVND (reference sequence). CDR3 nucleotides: TGTGCCAGTAGTATCGGAGACCTTAACACCGGGGAGCTGTTTTTT. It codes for CASSIGDLNTGELFF.

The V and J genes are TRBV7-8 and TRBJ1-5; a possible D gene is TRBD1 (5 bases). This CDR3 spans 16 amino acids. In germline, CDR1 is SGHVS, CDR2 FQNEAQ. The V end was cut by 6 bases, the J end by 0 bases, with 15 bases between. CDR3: CASRQEPGVSNQPQHF. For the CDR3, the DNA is TGTGCCAGCAGACAAGAGCCGGGGGTTAGCAATCAGCCCCAGCATTTT. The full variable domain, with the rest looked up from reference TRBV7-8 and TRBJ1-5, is GAGVSQSPRYKVAKRGQDVALRCDPISGHVSLFWYQQALGQGPEFLTYFQNEAQLDKSGLPSDRFFAERPEGSVSTLKIQRTQQEDSAVYLCASRQEPGVSNQPQHFGDGTRLSIL.

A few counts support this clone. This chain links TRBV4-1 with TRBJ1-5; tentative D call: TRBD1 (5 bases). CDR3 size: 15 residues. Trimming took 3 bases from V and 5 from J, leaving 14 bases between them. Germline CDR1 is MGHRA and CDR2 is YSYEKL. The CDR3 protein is CASSHSERGYQPQHF. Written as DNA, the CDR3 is TGCGCCAGCAGCCACTCAGAGAGGGGTTATCAGCCCCAGCATTTT.

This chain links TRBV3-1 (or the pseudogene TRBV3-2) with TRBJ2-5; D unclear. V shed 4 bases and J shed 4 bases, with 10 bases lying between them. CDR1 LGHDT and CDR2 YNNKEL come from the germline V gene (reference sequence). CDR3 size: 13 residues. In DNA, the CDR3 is TGTGCCAGCAGCCCAACCCAAGTAGAGACCCAGTACTTC. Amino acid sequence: CASSPTQVETQYF.